Listed below are T cell receptor beta chains from one sample, sequenced in a study of cytomegalovirus exposure and HLA in healthy donors. TCRdb's table, derived via immunoSEQ multiplex PCR, lists solely in-frame clones and lacks some. In the table there are hundreds of thousands of clones, 70% to 90% of which are singletons. Sequencing was performed on PBMCs. These receptors originate from a girl aged 2-10 years in good health and CMV-seronegative. The CDR3 runs from the conserved cysteine through the conserved F or W. Fields, in order: J gene, V gene, clone size, D gene, CDR3 DNA, CDR3 protein. The D gene is left open where the match is weak. Expanded clones get a size class; other rows say once, few or many, or leave the size out.

>TRBJ2-1|TRBV7-9|-|-
TGTGCCAGCAGCTTACCGGGAGTTATCAATGAGCAGTTCTTC
CASSLPGVINEQFF
>TRBJ1-5|TRBV4-1|-|-
TGCGCCAGCAGCCAAGTCACGGAGGGCAATCAGCCCCAGCATTTT
CASSQVTEGNQPQHF
>TRBJ1-2|TRBV27|-|-
TGTGCCAGCAGTTTAACGGGGTTCTATGGCTACACCTTC
CASSLTGFYGYTF
>TRBJ2-3|TRBV9|-|TRBD1
TGTGCCAGCAGCGTCTTACAGGGGTCGAGCACAGATACGCAGTATTTT
CASSVLQGSSTDTQYF
>TRBJ2-7|TRBV29-1|-|TRBD2
TGCAGCGTATCCACAGCGGGAGGGCCCCACGAGCAGTACTTC
CSVSTAGGPHEQYF
>TRBJ1-1|TRBV7-9|-|TRBD1
TGTGCCAGCAGCCGAGGGGGCTGGACTGAAGCTTTCTTT
CASSRGGWTEAFF
>TRBJ1-1|TRBV19|few|TRBD1
TGTGCCAGTAGCCCTCAGGGACAGCGAGCTTTCTTT
CASSPQGQRAFF
>TRBJ2-7|TRBV7-9|-|-
TGTGCCAGCAGCTTAGGAGGTTTAAGGGAGCAGTACTTC
CASSLGGLREQYF
>TRBJ2-3|TRBV7-9|-|-
TGTGCCAGCAGCACTCGACTCACTAGCACAGATACGCAGTATTTT
CASSTRLTSTDTQYF
>TRBJ2-5|TRBV5-1|-|TRBD2
TGCGCCAGCAGCACCGGGACTAGGAGTGAGACCCAGTACTTC
CASSTGTRSETQYF
>TRBJ1-1|TRBV18|once|TRBD1
TGTGTCAGCTCACCGGGGACAGGGCTTGGGACTGAAGCTTTCTTT
CVSSPGTGLGTEAFF
>TRBJ2-5|TRBV5-6|-|TRBD2
TGTGCCAGCAGCTTGGGAGCGGGAGGGAGAGAGACCCAGTACTTC
CASSLGAGGRETQYF
>TRBJ1-2|TRBV18|-|TRBD1
TGTGCCAGCTCACCGACAGGGGAGGGCTACACCTTC
CASSPTGEGYTF
>TRBJ1-1|TRBV29-1|-|TRBD1
TGCAGCGTCCCGGACAGGGTGATCACTGAAGCTTTCTTT
CSVPDRVITEAFF
>TRBJ1-2|TRBV2|-|-
TGTGCCAGCAGTGAATGGCGGAGTTCTAACTATGGCTACACCTTC
CASSEWRSSNYGYTF
>TRBJ1-1|TRBV9|-|-
TGTGCCAGCAGCGTAGCTCCCCAGGCCCGGATCACTGAAGCTTTCTTT
CASSVAPQARITEAFF
>TRBJ2-1|TRBV5-4|-|TRBD2
TGTGCCAGCAGCGAGGGACTAGCGAACAATGAGCAGTTCTTC
CASSEGLANNEQFF
>TRBJ2-1|TRBV5-4|-|TRBD1
TGTGCCAGCAGCACGAGACAGGGGAATGAGCAGTTCTTC
CASSTRQGNEQFF
>TRBJ1-1|TRBV5-4|-|TRBD1
TGTGCCAGCAGATCTGGACAGGGGAACACTGAAGCTTTCTTT
CASRSGQGNTEAFF
>TRBJ2-1|TRBV15|-|TRBD2
TGTGCCACCAGCAGAGATCTTGGGCAGGGAGGGGTCAATGAGCAGTTCTTC
CATSRDLGQGGVNEQFF
>TRBJ2-2|TRBV6-5|-|TRBD1
TGTGCCAGCAGCTCCGGGACAGCTTACACCGGGGAGCTGTTTTTT
CASSSGTAYTGELFF
>TRBJ2-3|TRBV30|-|TRBD2
TGTGCCTGGAGTGGGACTCGGACTAGCGGGGATCGCACAGATACGCAGTATTTT
CAWSGTRTSGDRTDTQYF
>TRBJ2-2|TRBV7-9|-|TRBD1
TGTGCCAGCAGCTTAAGACAGGGAAAGGACACCGGGGAGCTGTTTTTT
CASSLRQGKDTGELFF
>TRBJ2-1|TRBV7-7|-|-
TGTGCCAGCAGCTTAGCGGGGGGGCAGAGTGAGCAGTTCTTC
CASSLAGGQSEQFF
>TRBJ1-5|TRBV11-3|-|-
TGTGCCAGCAGCGATAGCGGGCTCCACCGTTTTAATCAGCCCCAGCATTTT
CASSDSGLHRFNQPQHF
>TRBJ1-1|TRBV18|-|-
TGTGCCAGCTCACTGGACAGAAACACTGAAGCTTTCTTT
CASSLDRNTEAFF
>TRBJ2-7|TRBV7-9|-|TRBD2
TGTGCCAGCAGCTCTGAAACTAGCGGCTACGAGCAGTACTTC
CASSSETSGYEQYF
>TRBJ1-2|TRBV7-9|-|-
TGTGCCAGCAGCCCCCGCGGCCTCCCTAACTATGGCTACACCTTC
CASSPRGLPNYGYTF
>TRBJ2-5|TRBV7-6|-|-
TGTGCCAGCAGCTTAGTACAAGAGACCCAGTACTTC
CASSLVQETQYF
>TRBJ2-7|TRBV14|-|TRBD1
TGTGCCAGCAGCCAAGTGGCATATGTGTGGGACAGATCCTACGAGCAGTACTTC
CASSQVAYVWDRSYEQYF
>TRBJ1-1|TRBV5-4|-|TRBD1
TGTGCCAGCAGCATCGGGACAGCCAACACTGAAGCTTTCTTT
CASSIGTANTEAFF
>TRBJ1-4|TRBV14|-|TRBD1
TGTGCCAGCAGCCAAGGGACAGGGGGCGGATCAACTAATGAAAAACTGTTTTTT
CASSQGTGGGSTNEKLFF
>TRBJ2-2|TRBV19|-|-
TGTGCCAGTAGTATGAACTGGAACACCGGGGAGCTGTTTTTT
CASSMNWNTGELFF
>TRBJ1-4|TRBV5-6|few|TRBD1
TGTGCCAGCAGCAGGGTCCGGGACAGGGAGGAAAAACTGTTTTTT
CASSRVRDREEKLFF
>TRBJ2-5|TRBV6-5|-|TRBD2
TGTGCCAGCAGTTACAAGGCGGGGGGGGTGAAAGAGACCCAGTACTTC
CASSYKAGGVKETQYF
>TRBJ2-1|TRBV12-5|-|TRBD2
TGTGCTAGTGGTCCGGGACTAGCGGGGTACAATGAGCAGTTCTTC
CASGPGLAGYNEQFF
>TRBJ2-1|TRBV19|-|TRBD1
TGTGCCAGTAGGGCCCCCGGGACAGGGGGCAATGAGCAGTTCTTC
CASRAPGTGGNEQFF
>TRBJ2-7|TRBV5-1|-|TRBD2
TGCGCCAGCGCCTCCCGCGGCGGGAGGGTCTCCTACGAGCAGTACTTC
CASASRGGRVSYEQYF
>TRBJ2-3|TRBV5-4|-|TRBD2
TGTGCCAGCAGCTTTTATGGGTCTAGCGGGACTCGCACAGATACGCAGTATTTT
CASSFYGSSGTRTDTQYF
>TRBJ2-1|TRBV28|-|-
TGTGCCAGCTTTAGGAGGCTCCCGCCCGATGAGCAGTTCTTC
CASFRRLPPDEQFF
>TRBJ2-3|TRBV10-1|-|-
TGCGCCAGCCGGGGATTCACAGATACGCAGTATTTT
CASRGFTDTQYF